This T cell receptor (beta chain) was observed in a study of T cells in Graves' hyperthyroidism and ophthalmopathy. Newly diagnosed hyperthyroidism patients aged 18 to 65 years had disease lasting under 2 months. This CDR3 spans 14 amino acids. The germline V and J ends were trimmed by 8 bases and 8 bases, with 18 bases remaining between them. Amplification of TCR beta CDR3 regions used RNA as the template. Primed by the HTBI set, a first-round RT-PCR was run on the TCR CDR3. From the multiplex PCR reads, TCRdb called clonotypes with MiXCR, one entry per CDR3 protein. This sample has 300,000 to 350,000 distinct CDR3 sequences, with about 18% found just once. This clonotype occurred many times.

This rearrangement joins TRBV12-3 or TRBV12-4 to TRBJ1-4; D unclear. This receptor was obtained from a woman between 50 and 59 years old with Graves' hyperthyroidism. Sequencing was performed on blood. In DNA form, the CDR3 reads TGTGCCAGCGGGAACGCACACATAAAGGAAAAACTGTTTTTT. Translation: CASGNAHIKEKLFF.